The clone carrying this T cell receptor (beta chain) was counted between two and nine times. Its antigen is still unknown. This sample was taken from a study of CD8+CD57+ T cells in acquired aplastic anemia. Across the whole study: Roughly 3.2 ug was the average amount of DNA from sorted CD4+ and CD8+ cells. Notes on the study in general: About 29 CD8+ CDR3 sequences occurred in both the patients and the controls. Patients and controls had CD8+ Simpson's diversity values that were not significantly distinct.

The template for TCR beta VDJ and CDR3 sequence profiling was genomic DNA. In TCRdb, the reads were re-called with MiXCR into one record per CDR3 protein. The sample yields some 290,000 distinct CDR3 sequences, around 60% seen once. Sequencing input: sorted CD4+, CD8+, or CD8+CD57+ T cells (not recorded which) from PBMCs. This clonotype was sampled from a human donor with severe aplastic anemia or a healthy control (not recorded which).

CDR3 nucleotides: TGTGCCAGCAGCTCCGACAGGGGGCTTGGAAACACCATATATTTT. Encoded protein: CASSSDRGLGNTIYF. The chain recombines TRBV7-6 with TRBJ1-3; 10 positions match TRBD1. The CDR3 length is 15 residues. CDR1 is SGHVS, CDR2 FNYEAQ, per germline. Losses at the gene ends were 4 bases for V and 3 bases for J; bases not matched to a gene: 3.